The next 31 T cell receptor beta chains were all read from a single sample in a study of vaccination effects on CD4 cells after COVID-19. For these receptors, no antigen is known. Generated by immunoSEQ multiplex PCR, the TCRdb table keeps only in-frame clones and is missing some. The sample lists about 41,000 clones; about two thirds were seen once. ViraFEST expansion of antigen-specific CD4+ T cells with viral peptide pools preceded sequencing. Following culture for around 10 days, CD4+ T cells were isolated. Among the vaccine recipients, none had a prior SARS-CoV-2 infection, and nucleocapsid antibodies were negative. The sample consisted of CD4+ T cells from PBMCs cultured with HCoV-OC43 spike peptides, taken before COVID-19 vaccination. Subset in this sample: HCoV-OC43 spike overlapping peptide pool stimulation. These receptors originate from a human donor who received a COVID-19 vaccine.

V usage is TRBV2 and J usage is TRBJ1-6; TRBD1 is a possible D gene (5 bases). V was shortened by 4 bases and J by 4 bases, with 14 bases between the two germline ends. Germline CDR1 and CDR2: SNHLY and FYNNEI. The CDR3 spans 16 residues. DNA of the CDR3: TGTGCCAGCAGTGTAGGTGGGGCGGCATATAATTCACCCCTCCACTTT. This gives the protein CASSVGGAAYNSPLHF. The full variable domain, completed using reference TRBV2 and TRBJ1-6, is EPEVTQTPSHQVTQMGQEVILRCVPISNHLYFYWYRQILGQKVEFLVSFYNNEISEKSEIFDDQFSVERPDGSNFTLKIRSTKLEDSAMYFCASSVGGAAYNSPLHFGNGTRLTVT.

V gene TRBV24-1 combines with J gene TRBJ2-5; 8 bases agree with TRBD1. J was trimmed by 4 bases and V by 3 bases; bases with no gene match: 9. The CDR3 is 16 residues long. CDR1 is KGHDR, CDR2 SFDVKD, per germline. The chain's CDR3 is CATSDGRTGWSETQYF. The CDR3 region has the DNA TGTGCCACCAGTGATGGGAGGACAGGGTGGTCAGAGACCCAGTACTTC.

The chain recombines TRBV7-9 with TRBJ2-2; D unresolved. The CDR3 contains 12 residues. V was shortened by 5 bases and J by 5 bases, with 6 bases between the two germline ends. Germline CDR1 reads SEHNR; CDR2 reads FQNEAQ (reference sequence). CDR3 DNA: TGTGCCAGCAGCGTAGAAACCGGGGAGCTGTTTTTT. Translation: CASSVETGELFF.

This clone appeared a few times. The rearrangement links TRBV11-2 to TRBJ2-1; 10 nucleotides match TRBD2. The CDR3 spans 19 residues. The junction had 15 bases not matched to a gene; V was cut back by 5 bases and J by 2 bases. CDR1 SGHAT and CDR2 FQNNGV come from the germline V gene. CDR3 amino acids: CASSPRDYSGRYAYNEQFF. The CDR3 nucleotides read TGTGCCAGCAGCCCCAGGGACTATAGCGGGAGGTACGCCTACAATGAGCAGTTCTTC.

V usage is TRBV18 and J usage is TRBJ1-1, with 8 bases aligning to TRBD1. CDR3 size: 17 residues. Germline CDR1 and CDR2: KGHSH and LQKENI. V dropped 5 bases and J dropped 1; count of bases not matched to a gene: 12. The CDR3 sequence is CASSAAWTGSANTEAFF. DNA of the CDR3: TGTGCCAGCTCAGCAGCATGGACAGGGTCGGCGAACACTGAAGCTTTCTTT.

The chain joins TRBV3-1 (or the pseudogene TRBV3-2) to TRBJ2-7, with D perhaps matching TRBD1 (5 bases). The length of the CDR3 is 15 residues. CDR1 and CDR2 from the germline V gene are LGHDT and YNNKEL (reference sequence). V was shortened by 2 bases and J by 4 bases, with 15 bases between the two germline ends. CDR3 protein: CASSQHNRWSYEQYF. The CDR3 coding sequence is TGTGCCAGCAGCCAACACAACAGGTGGAGTTACGAGCAGTACTTC.

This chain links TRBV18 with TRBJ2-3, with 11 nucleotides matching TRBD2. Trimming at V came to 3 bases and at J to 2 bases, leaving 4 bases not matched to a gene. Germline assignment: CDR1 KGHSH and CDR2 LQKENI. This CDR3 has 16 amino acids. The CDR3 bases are TGTGCCAGCTCACCTATGACTAGCGGGACCACAGATACGCAGTATTTT. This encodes CASSPMTSGTTDTQYF.

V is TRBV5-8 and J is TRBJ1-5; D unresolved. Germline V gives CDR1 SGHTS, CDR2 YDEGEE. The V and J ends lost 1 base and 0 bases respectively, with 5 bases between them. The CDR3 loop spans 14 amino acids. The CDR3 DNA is TGTGCCAGCAGCTTGTATATTAGCAATCAGCCCCAGCATTTT. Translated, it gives CASSLYISNQPQHF.

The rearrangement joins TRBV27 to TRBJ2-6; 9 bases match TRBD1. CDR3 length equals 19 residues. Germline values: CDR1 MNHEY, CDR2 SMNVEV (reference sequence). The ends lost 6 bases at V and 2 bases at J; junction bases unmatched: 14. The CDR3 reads CASRRGTGLIGAGANVLTF. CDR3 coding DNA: TGTGCCAGCAGGCGAGGGACAGGGTTGATAGGGGCTGGGGCCAACGTCCTGACTTTC.

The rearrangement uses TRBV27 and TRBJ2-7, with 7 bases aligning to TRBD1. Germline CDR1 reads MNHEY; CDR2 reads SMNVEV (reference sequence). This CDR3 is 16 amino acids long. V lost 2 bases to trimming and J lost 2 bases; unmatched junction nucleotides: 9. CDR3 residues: CASSLGGQLNTYEQYF. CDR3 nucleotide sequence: TGTGCCAGCAGTTTAGGGGGACAGCTAAATACCTACGAGCAGTACTTC.

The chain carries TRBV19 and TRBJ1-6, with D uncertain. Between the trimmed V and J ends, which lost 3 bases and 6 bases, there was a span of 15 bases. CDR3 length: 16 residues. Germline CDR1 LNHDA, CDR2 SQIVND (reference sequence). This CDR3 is CASSMGLSRANSPLHF. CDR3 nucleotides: TGTGCCAGTAGTATGGGCCTTTCCCGGGCTAATTCACCCCTCCACTTT.

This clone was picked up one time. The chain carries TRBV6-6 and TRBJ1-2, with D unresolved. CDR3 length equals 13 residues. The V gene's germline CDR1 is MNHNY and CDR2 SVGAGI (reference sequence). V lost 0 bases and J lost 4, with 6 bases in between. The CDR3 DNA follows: TGTGCCAGCAGTTACTCGGCAGGCTATGGCTACACCTTC. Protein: CASSYSAGYGYTF.

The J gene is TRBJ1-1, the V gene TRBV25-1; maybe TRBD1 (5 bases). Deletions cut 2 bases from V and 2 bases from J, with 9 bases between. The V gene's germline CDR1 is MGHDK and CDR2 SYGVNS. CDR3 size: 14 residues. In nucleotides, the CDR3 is TGTGCCAGCAGTGAAACAGGAATCAACACTGAAGCTTTCTTT. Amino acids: CASSETGINTEAFF. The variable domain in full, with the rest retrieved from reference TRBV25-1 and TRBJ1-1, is EADIYQTPRYLVIGTGKKITLECSQTMGHDKMYWYQQDPGMELHLIHYSYGVNSTEKGDLSSESTVSRIRTEHFPLTLESARPSHTSQYLCASSETGINTEAFFGQGTRLTVV.

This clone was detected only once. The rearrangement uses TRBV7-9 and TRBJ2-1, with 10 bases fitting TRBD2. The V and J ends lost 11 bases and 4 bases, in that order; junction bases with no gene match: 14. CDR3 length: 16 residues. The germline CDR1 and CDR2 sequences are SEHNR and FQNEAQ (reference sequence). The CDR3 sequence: CASTVAGGLSYNEQFF. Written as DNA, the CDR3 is TGTGCCTCCACGGTAGCGGGGGGACTCTCTTACAATGAGCAGTTCTTC. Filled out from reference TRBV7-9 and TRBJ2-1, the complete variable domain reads DTGVSQNPRHKITKRGQNVTFRCDPISEHNRLYWYRQTLGQGPEFLTYFQNEAQLEKSRLLSDRFSAERPKGSFSTLEIQRTEQGDSAMYLCASTVAGGLSYNEQFFGPGTRLTVL.

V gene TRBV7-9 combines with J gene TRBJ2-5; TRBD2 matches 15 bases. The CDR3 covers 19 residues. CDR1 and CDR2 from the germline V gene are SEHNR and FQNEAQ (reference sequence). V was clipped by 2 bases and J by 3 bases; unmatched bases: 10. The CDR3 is CASSLSVRTSGGVKETQYF. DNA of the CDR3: TGTGCCAGCAGCTTAAGTGTGCGGACTAGCGGGGGGGTGAAAGAGACCCAGTACTTC.

The CDR3 loop is CASSLSPYERTKQYF. CDR3 coding DNA: TGTGCCAGCAGTTTATCCCCTTACGAGCGGACGAAACAGTATTTT. This chain links TRBV27 with TRBJ2-3; possible D gene TRBD2, 5 bases. The CDR3 is made up of 15 amino acids. Germline V gives CDR1 MNHEY, CDR2 SMNVEV (reference sequence). V gave up 0 bases and J gave up 12 bases, with 19 bases separating them.

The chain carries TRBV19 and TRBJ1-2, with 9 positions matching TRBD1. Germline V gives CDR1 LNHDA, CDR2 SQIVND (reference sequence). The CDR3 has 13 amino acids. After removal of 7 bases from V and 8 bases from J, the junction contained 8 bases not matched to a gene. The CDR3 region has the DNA TGTGCCAGTACTCTACAGGGGGCTGGAGGCTACACCTTC. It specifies CASTLQGAGGYTF.

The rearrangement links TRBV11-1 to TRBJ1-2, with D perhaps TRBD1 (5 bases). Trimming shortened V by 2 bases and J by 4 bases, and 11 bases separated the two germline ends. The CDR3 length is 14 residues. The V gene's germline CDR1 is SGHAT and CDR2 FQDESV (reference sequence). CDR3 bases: TGTGCCAGCAGCTTATCCACGGACACCTATGGCTACACCTTC. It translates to CASSLSTDTYGYTF.

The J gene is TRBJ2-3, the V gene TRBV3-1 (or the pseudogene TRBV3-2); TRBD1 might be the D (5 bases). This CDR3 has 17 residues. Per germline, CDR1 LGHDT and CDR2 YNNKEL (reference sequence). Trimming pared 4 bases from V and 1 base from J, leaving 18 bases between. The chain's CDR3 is CASSPRQKSYGTDTQYF. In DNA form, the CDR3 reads TGTGCCAGCAGCCCGAGACAGAAAAGTTATGGCACAGATACGCAGTATTTT.

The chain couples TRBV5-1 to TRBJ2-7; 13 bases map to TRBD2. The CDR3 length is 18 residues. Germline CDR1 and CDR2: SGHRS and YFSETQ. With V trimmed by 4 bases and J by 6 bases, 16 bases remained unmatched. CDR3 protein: CASSPRTSGRVQPGEQYF. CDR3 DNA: TGCGCCAGCAGCCCTCGGACTAGCGGGAGAGTCCAGCCTGGCGAGCAGTACTTC.

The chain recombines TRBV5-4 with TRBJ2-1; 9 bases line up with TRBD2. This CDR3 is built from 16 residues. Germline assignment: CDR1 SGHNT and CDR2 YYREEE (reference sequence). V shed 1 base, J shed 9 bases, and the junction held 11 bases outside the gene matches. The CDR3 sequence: CASSLWGGGGAVEQFF. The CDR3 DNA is TGTGCCAGCAGCTTGTGGGGGGGCGGGGGGGCGGTTGAGCAGTTCTTC.

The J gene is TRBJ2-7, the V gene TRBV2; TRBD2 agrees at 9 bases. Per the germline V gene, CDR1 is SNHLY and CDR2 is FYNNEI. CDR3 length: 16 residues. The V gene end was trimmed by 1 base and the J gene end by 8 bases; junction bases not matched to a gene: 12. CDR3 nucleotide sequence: TGTGCCAGCAGTGAAGTTCTCGGGGCTAGCGGGACACAGCAGTACTTC. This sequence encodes CASSEVLGASGTQQYF.

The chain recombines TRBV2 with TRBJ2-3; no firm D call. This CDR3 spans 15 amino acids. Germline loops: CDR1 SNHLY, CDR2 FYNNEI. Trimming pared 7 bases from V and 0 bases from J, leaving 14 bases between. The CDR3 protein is CASIQRNPSTDTQYF. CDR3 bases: TGTGCCAGCATCCAGAGAAATCCTAGCACAGATACGCAGTATTTT. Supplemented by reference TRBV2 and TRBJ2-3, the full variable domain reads EPEVTQTPSHQVTQMGQEVILRCVPISNHLYFYWYRQILGQKVEFLVSFYNNEISEKSEIFDDQFSVERPDGSNFTLKIRSTKLEDSAMYFCASIQRNPSTDTQYFGPGTRLTVL.

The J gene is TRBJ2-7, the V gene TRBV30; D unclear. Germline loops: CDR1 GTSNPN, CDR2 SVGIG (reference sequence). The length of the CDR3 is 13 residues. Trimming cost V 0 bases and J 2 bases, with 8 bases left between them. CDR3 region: CAWSVSAAYEQYF. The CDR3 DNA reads TGTGCCTGGAGTGTTTCCGCAGCCTACGAGCAGTACTTC.

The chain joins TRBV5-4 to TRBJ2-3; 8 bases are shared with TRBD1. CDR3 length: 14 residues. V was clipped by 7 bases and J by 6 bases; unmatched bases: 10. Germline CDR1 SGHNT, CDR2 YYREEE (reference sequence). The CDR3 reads CASGPLQGVDTQYF. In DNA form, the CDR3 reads TGTGCCAGCGGCCCCCTACAGGGGGTGGATACGCAGTATTTT.

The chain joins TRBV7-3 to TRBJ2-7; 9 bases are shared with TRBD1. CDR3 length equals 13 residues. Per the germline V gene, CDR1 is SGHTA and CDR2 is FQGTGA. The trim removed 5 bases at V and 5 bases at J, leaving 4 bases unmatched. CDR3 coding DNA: TGTGCCAGCAGCATACAGGGGGCTGACGAGCAGTACTTC. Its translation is CASSIQGADEQYF. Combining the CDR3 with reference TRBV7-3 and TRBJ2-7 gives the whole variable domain GAGVSQTPSNKVTEKGKYVELRCDPISGHTALYWYRQSLGQGPEFLIYFQGTGAADDSGLPNDRFFAVRPEGSVSTLKIQRTERGDSAVYLCASSIQGADEQYFGPGTRLTVT.

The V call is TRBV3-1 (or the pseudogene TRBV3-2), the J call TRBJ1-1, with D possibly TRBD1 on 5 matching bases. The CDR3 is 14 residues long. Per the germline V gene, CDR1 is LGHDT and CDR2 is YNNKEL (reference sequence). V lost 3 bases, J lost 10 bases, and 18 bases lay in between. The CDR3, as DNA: TGTGCCAGCAGCCACAGGGAGCCCTCTCGTGGAGCTTTCTTT. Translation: CASSHREPSRGAFF.

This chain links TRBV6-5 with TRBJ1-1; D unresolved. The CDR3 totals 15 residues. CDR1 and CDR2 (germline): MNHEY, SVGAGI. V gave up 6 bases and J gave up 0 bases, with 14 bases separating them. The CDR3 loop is CASSVTYTVNTEAFF. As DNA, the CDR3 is TGTGCCAGCAGCGTCACCTACACAGTGAACACTGAAGCTTTCTTT.

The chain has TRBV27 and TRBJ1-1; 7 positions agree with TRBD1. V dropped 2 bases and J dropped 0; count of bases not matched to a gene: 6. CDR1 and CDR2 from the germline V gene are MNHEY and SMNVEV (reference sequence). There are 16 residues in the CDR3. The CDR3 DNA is TGTGCCAGCAGTTTAGAATACAGGGGCATGAACACTGAAGCTTTCTTT. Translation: CASSLEYRGMNTEAFF.

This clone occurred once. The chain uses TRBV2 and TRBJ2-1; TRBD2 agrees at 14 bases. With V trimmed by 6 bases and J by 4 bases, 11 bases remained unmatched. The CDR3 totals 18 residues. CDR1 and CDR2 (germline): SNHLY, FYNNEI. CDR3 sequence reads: CASSWGLAGAYSYNEQFF. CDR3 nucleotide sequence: TGTGCCAGCAGCTGGGGACTAGCGGGAGCATACTCTTACAATGAGCAGTTCTTC.

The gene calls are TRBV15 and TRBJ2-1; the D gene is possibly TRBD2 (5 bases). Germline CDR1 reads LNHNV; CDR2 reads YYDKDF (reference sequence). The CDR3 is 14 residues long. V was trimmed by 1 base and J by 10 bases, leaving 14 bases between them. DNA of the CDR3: TGTGCCACCAGCAGAGGGACCGCGCGAGGGGAGCAGTTCTTC. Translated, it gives CATSRGTARGEQFF.